Below, 18 T cell receptor beta chains from the same sample are listed, as sequenced in a study of T cells after yellow fever vaccination. TCRdb processed the 5' RACE reads anew with MiXCR; each CDR3 protein has one entry. The data show 150,000 to 200,000 distinct CDR3 sequences, about 10% seen once. The starting material was CD8+ T cells sorted from PBMCs, obtained 15 days after the yellow fever booster vaccination. These receptors came from a man between 18 and 35 years old who received the YFV17D yellow fever vaccine.

In its sample, this clonotype was seen many times. The chain combines TRBV7-7 with TRBJ2-7; the D call may be TRBD1 or TRBD2 (5 bases each). Trimming cost V 5 bases and J 6 bases, with 14 bases left between them. The CDR3 length is 13 residues. CDR1 and CDR2 (germline): SSHAT, FNYEAQ (reference sequence). The DNA for the CDR3 is TGTGCCAGCAGCCCCTCGGGACCCAGCGAGCAGTACTTC. Encoded protein: CASSPSGPSEQYF.

This clonotype was picked up many times. The chain is built from TRBV6-2 or TRBV6-3 and TRBJ2-7; D gene ambiguous. The germline V gene encodes CDR1 MNHEY and CDR2 SVGEGT. Between the trimmed V and J ends, which lost 7 bases and 6 bases, there was a span of 22 bases. CDR3 size: 15 residues. The CDR3 bases are TGTGCCAGCACCGAGGCTAACCGGATCGCTGGCGAGCAGTACGTC. This codes for CASTEANRIAGEQYV.

Sample share makes this clonotype medium-sized. V is TRBV29-1 and J is TRBJ2-2; TRBD2 matches at 10 bases. V was clipped by 3 bases and J by 3 bases; unmatched bases: 1. The germline CDR1 and CDR2 sequences are SQVTM and ANQGSEA. The CDR3 runs 14 residues. The CDR3 bases are TGCAGCGTTGACAGCGGGGGGGACACCGGGGAGCTGTTTTTT. As protein: CSVDSGGDTGELFF.

A few counts support this clonotype. The rearrangement joins TRBV20-1 to TRBJ1-6, with 9 bases fitting TRBD1. Germline CDR1 is DFQATT and CDR2 is SNEGSKA (reference sequence). The length of the CDR3 is 16 residues. V lost 3 bases to trimming and J lost 10 bases; unmatched junction nucleotides: 13. DNA for the CDR3: TGCAGTGCTAGGGACTACAGGGGGCCTCGGGGATCACCCCTCCACTTT. Protein sequence: CSARDYRGPRGSPLHF.

The chain carries TRBV10-1 and TRBJ2-7; the match to TRBD1 covers 10 bases. The V gene end was trimmed by 0 bases and the J gene end by 0 bases; junction bases not matched to a gene: 5. CDR3 length equals 17 residues. Germline CDR1 is WNHNN and CDR2 is SYGVQD (reference sequence). The CDR3 DNA follows: TGCGCCAGCAGTGAGTCGATGAGGGACAGGGGCTCCTACGAGCAGTACGTC. Amino acid sequence: CASSESMRDRGSYEQYV.

The V call is TRBV6-4, the J call TRBJ2-1; 12 nucleotides align to TRBD2. The length of the CDR3 is 16 residues. The ends lost 3 bases at V and 5 bases at J; junction bases unmatched: 5. In germline, CDR1 is MRHNA, CDR2 SNTAGT. DNA of the CDR3: TGTGCCAGCAGTGAATCTAGCGGGGGGGCAAACAATGAGCAGTTCTTC. This codes for CASSESSGGANNEQFF.

This clonotype was detected a few times. This rearrangement joins TRBV4-3 to TRBJ1-2; D unresolved. From germline, CDR1 is LGHNA and CDR2 YSLEER. The V end lost 3 bases, the J end lost 2 bases, and 16 bases lay between the germline ends. The CDR3 contains 16 residues. CDR3 loop: CASSQSAGGLNYGYTF. DNA of the CDR3: TGCGCCAGCAGCCAGTCGGCAGGAGGGTTAAACTATGGCTACACCTTC.

This clonotype was found a few times. This chain links TRBV6-6 with TRBJ2-7; TRBD1 agrees at 8 bases. CDR1 MNHNY and CDR2 SVGAGI come from the germline V gene (reference sequence). V lost 6 bases, J lost 4 bases, and 8 bases stayed unmatched. The CDR3 is 14 residues long. CDR3 sequence (DNA): TGTGCCAGCAGCGGACAGGGAAGATTATACGAGCAGTACGTC. Translated: CASSGQGRLYEQYV.

Only a few counts were recorded for this clonotype. The rearrangement links TRBV21-1 to TRBJ2-7; the tabulated D call, TRBD1, remains unverified against the DNA. TRBV21-1 corresponds to a pseudogene. The CDR3 length is 15 residues. CDR3: CANKDRGLHTYEQYF. The CDR3 DNA is TGTGCCAACAAAGACAGGGGGCTGCATACCTACGAGCAGTACTTC.

The chain carries TRBV29-1 and TRBJ1-1; maybe TRBD1 (5 bases). CDR1 is SQVTM and CDR2 is ANQGSEA in the germline V gene. Trimming shortened V by 6 bases and J by 1 base, and 9 bases separated the two germline ends. The CDR3 has 12 amino acids. CDR3 bases: TGCAGCGTAACGGGGCAGAACACTGAAGCTTTCTTT. Translation: CSVTGQNTEAFF. Based on the CDR3 plus reference TRBV29-1 and TRBJ1-1, the full variable domain is SAVISQKPSRDICQRGTSLTIQCQVDSQVTMMFWYRQQPGQSLTLIATANQGSEATYESGFVIDKFPISRPNLTFSTLTVSNMSPEDSSIYLCSVTGQNTEAFFGQGTRLTVV.

The chain links TRBV13 to TRBJ2-7; TRBD1 agrees at 8 bases. CDR1 and CDR2 from the germline V gene are PRHDT and FYEKMQ (reference sequence). The CDR3 loop spans 14 amino acids. V lost 5 bases, J lost 4 bases, and 7 bases stayed unmatched. DNA of the CDR3: TGTGCCAGCAGCCGGACAGGGAGCGATTACGAGCAGTACTTC. This sequence encodes CASSRTGSDYEQYF.

V gene TRBV5-6 combines with J gene TRBJ2-7; 7 bases align to TRBD1. Germline V gene data show CDR1 as SGHDT and CDR2 as YYEEEE. V gave up 2 bases and J gave up 0 bases; unmatched junction bases: 5. The CDR3 contains 15 residues. CDR3 in amino acids: CASSLGTASSYEQYV. CDR3 sequence (DNA): TGTGCCAGCAGCTTAGGGACAGCGAGCTCCTACGAGCAGTACGTC.

The V and J genes are TRBV15 and TRBJ2-3, with D unresolved. Trimming shortened V by 4 bases and J by 8 bases, and 13 bases separated the two germline ends. The CDR3 runs 13 residues. Germline CDR1 and CDR2: LNHNV and YYDKDF (reference sequence). The CDR3, as DNA: TGTGCCACCAGCACGGCGGTTTTAGGTACGCAGTATTTT. Its protein is CATSTAVLGTQYF.

As DNA, the CDR3 is TGTGCTAGTGGTTTCGCAGGGAATGGGGCCAACGTCCTGACTTTC. Encoded protein: CASGFAGNGANVLTF. This chain connects TRBV12-5 to TRBJ2-6, with a possible D match to TRBD1 (5 bases). The CDR3 has 15 amino acids. Germline lookup yields CDR1 LGHNT and CDR2 FRNRAP. V shed 3 bases and J shed 3 bases, with 9 bases lying between them. The full variable domain, completed using reference TRBV12-5 and TRBJ2-6, is DARVTQTPRHKVTEMGQEVTMRCQPILGHNTVFWYRQTMMQGLELLAYFRNRAPLDDSGMPKDRFSAEMPDATLATLKIQPSEPRDSAVYFCASGFAGNGANVLTFGAGSRLTVL.

There are a few counts of this clonotype. The chain joins TRBV7-9 to TRBJ1-6; no definite D call. The CDR3 sequence is 16 residues long. Trimming left V 5 bases short and J 9 bases short, with 20 bases between. Germline CDR1 is SEHNR and CDR2 is FQNEAQ (reference sequence). In nucleotides, the CDR3 is TGTGCCAGCAGCCCCTCTCTCCCGGGGAGTGGTTCACCCCTCCACTTT. The encoded protein is CASSPSLPGSGSPLHF. The entire variable domain, with the rest obtained from reference TRBV7-9 and TRBJ1-6, is as follows: DTGVSQNPRHKITKRGQNVTFRCDPISEHNRLYWYRQTLGQGPEFLTYFQNEAQLEKSRLLSDRFSAERPKGSFSTLEIQRTEQGDSAMYLCASSPSLPGSGSPLHFGNGTRLTVT.

This clonotype was seen a handful of times. The chain has TRBV6-5 and TRBJ2-2; D call uncertain. Trimming pared 7 bases from V and 4 bases from J, leaving 10 bases between. The CDR3 runs to 13 residues. Germline V CDR1 and CDR2: MNHEY, SVGAGI. CDR3 coding DNA: TGTGCCAGCACTACCTCGGGCACCGGGGAGCTGTTTTTT. Translation: CASTTSGTGELFF.

V gene TRBV15 combines with J gene TRBJ2-1; D is undetermined. Per germline, CDR1 LNHNV and CDR2 YYDKDF (reference sequence). The V and J ends lost 11 bases and 4 bases respectively, with 15 bases between them. The CDR3 is 13 residues long. The CDR3 sequence is CARSGPRYNEQFF. Here the CDR3 DNA reads TGTGCCCGATCCGGACCTCGGTACAATGAGCAGTTCTTC.

This clonotype was picked up a small number of times. V and J are TRBV2 and TRBJ1-1; 7 nucleotides match TRBD1. Germline assignment: CDR1 SNHLY and CDR2 FYNNEI. This CDR3 is 15 amino acids long. V was pared by 9 bases and J by 1 base, with 11 bases of the junction left unmatched. In nucleotides, the CDR3 is TGTGCCAGAGAAATACAGGACAGGAGGAACACTGAAGCTTTCTTT. This encodes CAREIQDRRNTEAFF. Supplemented by reference TRBV2 and TRBJ1-1, the full variable domain reads EPEVTQTPSHQVTQMGQEVILRCVPISNHLYFYWYRQILGQKVEFLVSFYNNEISEKSEIFDDQFSVERPDGSNFTLKIRSTKLEDSAMYFCAREIQDRRNTEAFFGQGTRLTVV.